This T cell receptor (beta chain) emerged from a study of blood T cell repertoires in COVID-19. On the study more broadly: Sample material is recorded as cDNA or gDNA derived from T cells, B-cell-depleted T cells, or PBMCs.

The age range of participants was 18 to 89 years, with residence in about two dozen US areas. Germline V lookup: CDR1 SGHNT, CDR2 YYREEE (reference sequence). The length of the CDR3 is 13 residues. V was trimmed by 5 bases and J by 2 bases, leaving 10 bases between them. In the authors' methods: Nucleated cell counts were estimated from reference gene primer amplification. Libraries were prepared by immunoSEQ multiplex PCR; TCRdb keeps only in-frame clonotypes and omits some of them. D and trimming come from the DNA, and the V and J calls and clone size come from that table. The sample contains over 200,000 clones, approximately 85% of which appear only once.

The specimen was PBMCs or T cells enriched from blood (not recorded which). This chain joins TRBV5-4 and TRBJ1-2; unclear D gene. The receptor was derived from a woman in her 50s who had recovered from COVID-19. The chain's CDR3 is CASSLTLNYGYTF. The CDR3, as DNA: TGTGCCAGCAGTTTGACATTGAACTATGGCTACACCTTC.